This T cell receptor (beta chain) was sequenced in a study of STAT5B mutations in CD4+ large granular lymphocyte leukemia. Germline CDR1 reads SGDLS; CDR2 reads YYNGEE. The CDR3 runs to 14 residues. Trimming removed 6 bases from V and 2 bases from J; junction bases left unmatched: 2. Produced via immunoSEQ multiplex PCR; TCRdb's table is partial and in-frame only. The repertoire holds approximately 31,000 clones, with less than 75% as singletons. The origin of this receptor is a human donor in good health. V is TRBV9 and J is TRBJ2-6, with 7 bases fitting TRBD2. The sequencing input was CD4+ T cells from blood buffy coats. CDR3 region: CASTRGAGANVLTF. CDR3 coding DNA: TGTGCCAGCACCCGGGGGGCTGGGGCCAACGTCCTGACTTTC.